The sequence of this TCR beta chain was determined in a study of T-cell reconstitution after alpha-beta-depleted transplantation in children listed by TCRdb under 2016. In terms of the full investigation: Using TCR repertoire profiling, the study followed T-cell immune reconstitution in a quantitative way in children after TCRalphabeta/CD19-depleted allogeneic hematopoietic cell transplantation. Paper-wide results and their limitations: Over subsequent months, a decline in hyperexpanded clone frequencies was noted, and after one year, T-cell counts and TCRbeta diversity were mostly ascribed to newly produced T cells. Apparently early alphabetaT-cell count recovery about two months after transplant reportedly relied on only several hundred rapidly expanded clones derived from non-depleted graft cells. In some patients, the high TCRbeta diversity seen at day 60 was put down to recipient T cells and intrathymic progenitors that had survived conditioning.

The treatment or condition label for this specimen denotes: allogeneic hematopoietic cell transplantation with graft depleted of TCRalphabeta T cells and CD19 B cells. TCRalphabeta/CD19-depleted allogeneic hematopoietic cell grafts were given to the transplant recipients, all of whom were children. Concerning this clonotype itself: Its recognized antigen is unknown. No much larger clone is present one base from it, and per-base qualities are unavailable.

There are 14 amino acids in the CDR3, from cysteine to phenylalanine inclusive. CDR3 DNA is the only sequence kept; it has 42 bases, read in frame from the first base. CDR1 and CDR2 are read off the germline V gene as KGHDR and SFDVKD. The junction shows trimming of 4 bases on V and 1 base on J, plus 9 bases between the germline ends. Library prep was done by PCR. Sequencing was performed on an Illumina HiSeq 2500. Molecular barcoding was employed in the preparation of TCR libraries, with unique molecular identifiers being used to normalize TCRbeta repertoire quantification. The public reads were reanalyzed by TCRdb: fastp trimming at Q25, MiXCR alignment, in-frame beta chains only. Duplicate CDR3 protein sequences are folded into a single record with the most common DNA and genes. The sample records about a million distinct CDR3 sequences, roughly 29% of which are singletons. More than 25% of the sample belongs to the ten largest clones.

The sample in question was PBMCs, mostly from graft donor cells, obtained 360 days after TCRalphabeta/CD19-depleted stem cell transplant. This TCR derives from a boy less than two years old who had a stem cell transplant for SCID, so the T cells may come from the graft donor. The receptor chain draws on TRBV24-1 and TRBJ1-2, with TRBD1 tentatively as D gene (6 bases match). The sequenced DNA is TGTGCCACCAGTGACCGGACAGTTAACTATGGCTACACCTTC. It is translated as CATSDRTVNYGYTF.